A single sample gave rise to the 28 T cell receptor beta chains below, sequenced in a study of blood T cell repertoires in COVID-19. Sequencing used immunoSEQ multiplex PCR; TCRdb keeps in-frame clones, though not all of them. Of some 34,000 clones in the sample, approximately 85% are singletons; the top ten hold 7.3%. The sequencing sample was made of peripheral blood. These receptors originate from a human donor in a cohort sampled during active COVID-19.

The rearrangement links TRBV30 to TRBJ1-6; TRBD1 matches at 7 bases. The CDR3 extends over 15 amino acids. CDR1 and CDR2 from the germline V gene are GTSNPN and SVGIG (reference sequence). V shed 2 bases and J 5 bases; nucleotides not matched to a gene: 6. The CDR3 nucleotides are TGTGCCTGGAGTAAAGGGACAGCTAATAATTCACCCCTCCACTTT. Residues: CAWSKGTANNSPLHF.

The genes are TRBV2 and TRBJ2-3; TRBD2 is a possible D gene (6 bases). The CDR3 loop spans 15 amino acids. Trimming removed 10 bases from V and 2 bases from J, with 19 bases in between. In germline, CDR1 is SNHLY, CDR2 FYNNEI. The CDR3 loop is CAILPGESYTDTQYF. The CDR3 DNA is TGTGCCATCCTTCCGGGGGAAAGTTACACAGATACGCAGTATTTT.

This sequence joins TRBV18 and TRBJ1-1, with D perhaps matching TRBD1 (5 bases). This CDR3 is built from 15 residues. Trimming pared 4 bases from V and 1 base from J, leaving 13 bases between. CDR1 is KGHSH, CDR2 LQKENI, per germline. CDR3 DNA sequence: TGTGCCAGCTCACGGGGGGTTCCCTCGAACACTGAAGCTTTCTTT. The encoded protein is CASSRGVPSNTEAFF.

The rearrangement links TRBV18 to TRBJ1-4; 7 nucleotides line up with TRBD1. J gave up 7 bases and V 3 bases, and 8 bases lay outside the gene matches. This CDR3 comprises 15 residues. The germline V gene encodes CDR1 KGHSH and CDR2 LQKENI. The CDR3 DNA follows: TGTGCCAGCTCACCGCTCGGGACAGACGGTGAAAAACTGTTTTTT. Amino acid sequence: CASSPLGTDGEKLFF.

The chain joins TRBV6-6 to TRBJ2-1, with 11 bases identical to TRBD2. Germline assignment: CDR1 MNHNY and CDR2 SVGAGI (reference sequence). The V segment lost 0 bases and the J segment 10 bases; nucleotides outside the gene matches: 5. This CDR3 is 15 amino acids long. The CDR3 bases are TGTGCCAGCAGTTACTCGCCACTAGCGGGGGCAGAGCAGTTCTTC. Translation: CASSYSPLAGAEQFF.

V and J are TRBV24-1 and TRBJ2-1; tentative D call: TRBD1 (5 bases). This CDR3 is built from 15 residues. The V gene's germline CDR1 is KGHDR and CDR2 SFDVKD. The V end lost 3 bases, the J end lost 0 bases, and 8 bases lay between the germline ends. The CDR3 here is CATSDTGRSYNEQFF. In nucleotides, the CDR3 is TGTGCCACCAGTGATACAGGTCGCTCCTACAATGAGCAGTTCTTC.

The rearrangement uses TRBV6-5 and TRBJ1-1; TRBD1 is a possible D gene (6 bases). Trimming cost V 10 bases and J 4 bases, with 13 bases left between them. The CDR3 extends over 12 amino acids. The V gene's germline CDR1 is MNHEY and CDR2 SVGAGI. The CDR3 nucleotides read TGTGCCACAAACAGGGAGGGCACTGAAGCTTTCTTT. It yields the protein CATNREGTEAFF.

The chain employs TRBV24-1 and TRBJ2-3, with a possible D match to TRBD1 (7 bases). V lost 7 bases and J lost 1, with 17 bases in between. Germline values: CDR1 KGHDR, CDR2 SFDVKD. CDR3 length: 16 residues. The CDR3 is CATSMPQGTGTDTQYF. The CDR3 DNA reads as TGTGCCACCAGCATGCCACAGGGGACTGGCACAGATACGCAGTATTTT.

V usage is TRBV24-1 and J usage is TRBJ1-2; D is possibly TRBD1 (5 bases). CDR1 and CDR2 from the germline V gene are KGHDR and SFDVKD. Trimming shortened V by 3 bases and J by 7 bases, and 17 bases separated the two germline ends. The CDR3 covers 15 residues. CDR3 loop: CATSDRSGTPAGYTF. Written as DNA, the CDR3 is TGTGCCACCAGTGATCGGAGCGGGACCCCCGCTGGCTACACCTTC.

This clone was detected a few times. V usage is TRBV9 and J usage is TRBJ1-1, with D tentatively TRBD1 (6 bases). Germline CDR1 SGDLS, CDR2 YYNGEE. The CDR3 loop spans 17 amino acids. V gave up 0 bases and J gave up 4 bases, with 19 bases separating them. The CDR3 region has the DNA TGTGCCAGCAGCGTAGTCGCACCCCTTGGGGGCGCCACTGAAGCTTTCTTT. Translating gives CASSVVAPLGGATEAFF.

In DNA, the CDR3 is TGTGCCAGCAGCCTCAGGGGCTCGCAGACAGGAAACACCATATATTTT. Translating gives CASSLRGSQTGNTIYF. The rearrangement joins TRBV2 to TRBJ1-3; D possibly corresponds to TRBD1 (6 bases). The CDR3 length is 16 residues. Trimming removed 6 bases at V and 4 bases at J, with 19 bases between. The germline V gene encodes CDR1 SNHLY and CDR2 FYNNEI. Together with reference TRBV2 and TRBJ1-3, the CDR3 gives the full variable domain: EPEVTQTPSHQVTQMGQEVILRCVPISNHLYFYWYRQILGQKVEFLVSFYNNEISEKSEIFDDQFSVERPDGSNFTLKIRSTKLEDSAMYFCASSLRGSQTGNTIYFGEGSWLTVV.

V gene TRBV27 combines with J gene TRBJ2-1, with TRBD2 identical over 9 bases. The CDR3 consists of 15 residues. V lost 3 bases and J lost 6; bases outside the gene matches: 6. The germline V gene encodes CDR1 MNHEY and CDR2 SMNVEV (reference sequence). The CDR3 region is CASSLIAGEVNEQFF. DNA of the CDR3: TGTGCCAGCAGTTTGATAGCGGGAGAAGTCAATGAGCAGTTCTTC.

V gene TRBV5-6 combines with J gene TRBJ1-3, with TRBD1 identical over 7 bases. This CDR3 comprises 17 residues. V was pared by 5 bases and J by 2 bases, with 13 bases of the junction left unmatched. Germline V gene data show CDR1 as SGHDT and CDR2 as YYEEEE. CDR3 protein: CASSSIGDTGAGNTIYF. In nucleotides, the CDR3 is TGTGCCAGCAGTTCTATTGGAGATACAGGGGCTGGAAACACCATATATTTT.

The count of this clone is one. The chain recombines TRBV6-2 or TRBV6-3 with TRBJ2-1; 7 positions agree with TRBD2. Germline V gives CDR1 MNHEY, CDR2 SVGEGT. There are 13 residues in the CDR3. V lost 4 bases to trimming and J lost 9 bases; unmatched junction nucleotides: 6. CDR3 in amino acids: CASSWGGTSEQFF. In nucleotides, the CDR3 is TGTGCCAGCAGTTGGGGAGGGACCAGTGAGCAGTTCTTC.

CDR3 residues: CASRSGLYNEQFF. The CDR3 region has the DNA TGTGCCAGCAGGTCGGGACTTTACAATGAGCAGTTCTTC. The chain employs TRBV2 and TRBJ2-1; a weak D match, TRBD2 (6 bases). Germline V gives CDR1 SNHLY, CDR2 FYNNEI. Trimming left V 6 bases short and J 4 bases short, with 10 bases between. The CDR3 totals 13 residues.

This rearrangement joins TRBV7-9 to TRBJ2-2; D is undetermined. Germline CDR1 SEHNR, CDR2 FQNEAQ (reference sequence). Trimming pared 0 bases from V and 2 bases from J, leaving 4 bases between. The CDR3 length is 14 residues. CDR3 DNA: TGTGCCAGCAGCTTAGCCCTAAACACCGGGGAGCTGTTTTTT. It translates to CASSLALNTGELFF.

The rearrangement uses TRBV18 and TRBJ2-1, with D possibly matching TRBD1 (5 bases). The CDR3 runs 13 residues. The V gene lost 1 base and the J gene lost 8 bases, with 9 bases spanning the gap. Germline CDR1 is KGHSH and CDR2 is LQKENI. The CDR3 loop is CASSPRRDDEQFF. The CDR3 nucleotides are TGTGCCAGCTCACCACGCAGGGATGATGAGCAGTTCTTC.

The chain has TRBV28 and TRBJ2-7, with TRBD1 identical over 7 bases. The CDR3 consists of 14 residues. Per germline, CDR1 MDHEN and CDR2 SYDVKM. The V and J ends lost 5 bases and 1 base, in that order; junction bases with no gene match: 5. The CDR3 spells CASSRWDRSYEQYF. The CDR3 region has the DNA TGTGCCAGCAGTCGGTGGGACAGATCCTACGAGCAGTACTTC.

This chain connects TRBV5-1 to TRBJ2-7, with TRBD2 identical over 11 bases. The CDR3 runs to 16 residues. Germline V gene data show CDR1 as SGHRS and CDR2 as YFSETQ. J was trimmed by 0 bases and V by 4 bases; bases with no gene match: 6. The CDR3 nucleotides are TGCGCCAGCAGCGGAACGGGACTAGCGGACTCCTACGAGCAGTACTTC. Translating it yields CASSGTGLADSYEQYF.

The chain is built from TRBV7-2 and TRBJ2-5; D possibly corresponds to TRBD2 (5 bases). This CDR3 is 14 amino acids long. The V gene lost 1 base and the J gene lost 4 bases, with 10 bases spanning the gap. The germline V gene encodes CDR1 SGHTA and CDR2 FQGNSA. The CDR3, as DNA: TGTGCCAGCAGCTTAGTTGCGGGTGGAGAGACCCAGTACTTC. This codes for CASSLVAGGETQYF.

The CDR3 bases are TGCGCCAGCAGCCAAGTGGGTACTAGCTGGGTCCAGTACTTC. Translated, it gives CASSQVGTSWVQYF. V gene TRBV4-1 combines with J gene TRBJ2-5; TRBD2 is a possible D gene (6 bases). Trimming removed 1 base from V and 10 bases from J, with 16 bases in between. The CDR3 contains 14 residues. The V gene's germline CDR1 is MGHRA and CDR2 YSYEKL.

The gene calls are TRBV7-8 and TRBJ2-5; 8 positions agree with TRBD1. V trimming: 5 bases; J trimming: 5 bases; junction bases outside the gene matches: 10. The CDR3 length is 15 residues. CDR1 and CDR2 (germline): SGHVS, FQNEAQ. The CDR3 nucleotides read TGTGCCAGCAGCGTAAGACAGGGGAGTTGGGAGACCCAGTACTTC. This encodes CASSVRQGSWETQYF.

V is TRBV27 and J is TRBJ2-3, with TRBD2 matching 9 bases. V lost 4 bases to trimming and J lost 1 base; unmatched junction nucleotides: 18. The CDR3 has 20 residues. Germline lookup yields CDR1 MNHEY and CDR2 SMNVEV (reference sequence). The CDR3 is CASSSTRTSVGLKGTDTQYF. The CDR3 region has the DNA TGTGCCAGCAGTTCAACTCGGACTAGCGTGGGACTTAAAGGCACAGATACGCAGTATTTT.

This chain uses TRBV13 with TRBJ2-2; 7 bases map to TRBD2. There are 15 residues in the CDR3. Germline V CDR1 and CDR2: PRHDT, FYEKMQ (reference sequence). J lost 5 bases, V lost 6 bases, and 9 bases had no gene match. CDR3 protein: CASRTWGGETGELFF. CDR3 nucleotides: TGTGCCAGCAGGACTTGGGGGGGAGAGACCGGGGAGCTGTTTTTT. Looking up the rest from reference TRBV13 and TRBJ2-2 gives the full variable domain: AAGVIQSPRHLIKEKRETATLKCYPIPRHDTVYWYQQGPGQDPQFLISFYEKMQSDKGSIPDRFSAQQFSDYHSELNMSSLELGDSALYFCASRTWGGETGELFFGEGSRLTVL.

This clone was detected only once. The gene calls are TRBV7-8 and TRBJ2-5, with D unresolved. Per the germline V gene, CDR1 is SGHVS and CDR2 is FQNEAQ. The CDR3 covers 13 residues. V was pared by 2 bases and J by 0 bases, with 4 bases between. CDR3 sequence reads: CASSLRYQETQYF. In DNA form, the CDR3 reads TGTGCCAGCAGCTTACGGTACCAAGAGACCCAGTACTTC. Full variable domain (missing parts from reference TRBV7-8 and TRBJ2-5): GAGVSQSPRYKVAKRGQDVALRCDPISGHVSLFWYQQALGQGPEFLTYFQNEAQLDKSGLPSDRFFAERPEGSVSTLKIQRTQQEDSAVYLCASSLRYQETQYFGPGTRLLVL.

The rearrangement links TRBV28 to TRBJ1-1; D is undetermined. The CDR3 sequence is 13 residues long. Germline values: CDR1 MDHEN, CDR2 SYDVKM. V was clipped by 2 bases and J by 6 bases, with 10 bases between them. This chain's CDR3 is CASSLIGVPEAFF. Written as DNA, the CDR3 is TGTGCCAGCAGTTTAATCGGGGTCCCTGAAGCTTTCTTT.

This chain uses TRBV28 with TRBJ2-7; 8 nucleotides agree with TRBD2. V shed 4 bases and J 3 bases; nucleotides not matched to a gene: 5. CDR1 is MDHEN and CDR2 is SYDVKM in the germline V gene. CDR3 size: 14 residues. CDR3 amino acids: CASSWTSRLYEQYF. The CDR3 DNA sequence: TGTGCCAGCAGTTGGACTAGCAGACTCTACGAGCAGTACTTC.

V usage is TRBV12-5 and J usage is TRBJ2-7; TRBD2 aligns across 9 bases. CDR1 is LGHNT and CDR2 is FRNRAP in the germline V gene. This CDR3 has 19 amino acids. V shed 1 base and J 1 base; nucleotides not matched to a gene: 14. The CDR3 DNA sequence: TGTGCTAGTGGTTTGGGGAATAGCGGGGGAAGTACTTTTTCCTACGAGCAGTACTTC. Protein: CASGLGNSGGSTFSYEQYF.